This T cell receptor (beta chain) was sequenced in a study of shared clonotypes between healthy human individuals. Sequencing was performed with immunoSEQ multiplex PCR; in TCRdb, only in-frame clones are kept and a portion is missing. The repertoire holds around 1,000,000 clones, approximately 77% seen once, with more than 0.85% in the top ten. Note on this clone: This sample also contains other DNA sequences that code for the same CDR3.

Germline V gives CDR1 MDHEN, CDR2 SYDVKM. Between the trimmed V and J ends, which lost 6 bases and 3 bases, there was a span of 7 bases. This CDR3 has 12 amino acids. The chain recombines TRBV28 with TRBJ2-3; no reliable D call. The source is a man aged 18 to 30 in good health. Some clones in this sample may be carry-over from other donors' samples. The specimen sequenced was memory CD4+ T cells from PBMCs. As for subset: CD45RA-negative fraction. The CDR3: CASSSPTDTQYF. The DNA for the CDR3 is TGTGCCAGCAGCTCCCCTACAGATACGCAGTATTTT. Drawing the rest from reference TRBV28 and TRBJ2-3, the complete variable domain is DVKVTQSSRYLVKRTGEKVFLECVQDMDHENMFWYRQDPGLGLRLIYFSYDVKMKEKGDIPEGYSVSREKKERFSLILESASTNQTSMYLCASSSPTDTQYFGPGTRLTVL.